Listed below are T cell receptor beta chains from one sample, sequenced in a study of T cells in Graves' hyperthyroidism and ophthalmopathy. TCRdb called the multiplex PCR reads again in MiXCR, with one record for every CDR3 protein. The sample yields fewer than 700,000 distinct CDR3 sequences, roughly 15% seen once. The sequenced sample was blood. Receptor source: a young woman with Graves' ophthalmopathy. CDR3s include the opening cysteine and the closing phenylalanine or tryptophan. D genes are given only for firm matches. Some rows have no size entry. The others give once, few or many, or a class for an expanded clone.

d_call: TRBD1
cdr3_length: 14
v_call: TRBV30
j_call: TRBJ1-2
clone_size: many
cdr3_nt: TGTGCCTGGAGTGTACAGGGACAGGGAGCTTGGAACACCTTC
cdr3_aa: CAWSVQGQGAWNTF

d_call: -
cdr3_length: 15
v_call: TRBV2
j_call: TRBJ1-1
clone_size: -
cdr3_nt: TGTGCCAGCAGTGAAGTCCGGCGAGGGAACACTGAAGCTTTCTTT
cdr3_aa: CASSEVRRGNTEAFF

d_call: -
cdr3_length: 12
v_call: TRBV10-3
j_call: TRBJ1-1
clone_size: many
cdr3_nt: TGTGCCATCAGTGCTATCAACACTGAAGCTTTCTTT
cdr3_aa: CAISAINTEAFF

d_call: TRBD1
cdr3_length: 14
v_call: TRBV30
j_call: TRBJ1-2
clone_size: -
cdr3_nt: TGTGCCTGGACTAGGACAGGGGGCAACTATGGCTACACCTTC
cdr3_aa: CAWTRTGGNYGYTF

d_call: -
cdr3_length: 15
v_call: TRBV12-3/TRBV12-4
j_call: TRBJ1-3
clone_size: -
cdr3_nt: TGTGCCACGATACCGTCGGGCCCCTCTGGAAACACCATATATTTT
cdr3_aa: CATIPSGPSGNTIYF

d_call: TRBD2
cdr3_length: 15
v_call: TRBV27
j_call: TRBJ2-7
clone_size: -
cdr3_nt: TGTGCCAGCAGAGTTCTACTAGCGGGACTTTACGAGCAGTACTTC
cdr3_aa: CASRVLLAGLYEQYF

d_call: TRBD1
cdr3_length: 14
v_call: TRBV20-1
j_call: TRBJ1-5
clone_size: few
cdr3_nt: TGCAGTGCTACCGACAGGGGGCGAAATCAGCCCCAGCATTTT
cdr3_aa: CSATDRGRNQPQHF

d_call: TRBD2
cdr3_length: 17
v_call: TRBV11-3
j_call: TRBJ2-3
clone_size: many
cdr3_nt: TGTGCCAGCAGCCCCCGGACTAGCGGGGGGGGAACAGATACGCAGTATTTT
cdr3_aa: CASSPRTSGGGTDTQYF

d_call: TRBD1
cdr3_length: 17
v_call: TRBV11-2
j_call: TRBJ2-3
clone_size: many
cdr3_nt: TGTGCCAGCAGCTTAGATGCCCCGGACAGGGTACAAGATACGCAGTATTTT
cdr3_aa: CASSLDAPDRVQDTQYF

d_call: TRBD1
cdr3_length: 15
v_call: TRBV4-1
j_call: TRBJ2-7
clone_size: -
cdr3_nt: TGCGCCAGCAGCCAAGGGAGCAGGGGGCCTTACGAGCAGTACTTC
cdr3_aa: CASSQGSRGPYEQYF

d_call: -
cdr3_length: 14
v_call: TRBV12-3/TRBV12-4
j_call: TRBJ2-3
clone_size: many
cdr3_nt: TGTGCCAGCAGTTTCGACACCACCACAGATACGCAGTATTTT
cdr3_aa: CASSFDTTTDTQYF

d_call: -
cdr3_length: 16
v_call: TRBV2
j_call: TRBJ1-6
clone_size: -
cdr3_nt: TGTGCCAGCTGGGCTCTTGGGGAAGGCTATAATTCACCCCTCCACTTT
cdr3_aa: CASWALGEGYNSPLHF

d_call: -
cdr3_length: 14
v_call: TRBV6-1
j_call: TRBJ1-2
clone_size: -
cdr3_nt: TGTGCCAGCAGCTCCGGGACGTTTAACTATGGCTACACCTTC
cdr3_aa: CASSSGTFNYGYTF

d_call: -
cdr3_length: 13
v_call: TRBV28
j_call: TRBJ2-1
clone_size: many
cdr3_nt: TGTGCCAGCAGCTCCGTCGCATACAATGAGCAGTTCTTC
cdr3_aa: CASSSVAYNEQFF

d_call: -
cdr3_length: 14
v_call: TRBV5-1
j_call: TRBJ1-1
clone_size: many
cdr3_nt: TGCGCCACCTCGTTATGGGGGGATAACACTGAAGCTTTCTTT
cdr3_aa: CATSLWGDNTEAFF

d_call: TRBD1
cdr3_length: 16
v_call: TRBV9
j_call: TRBJ2-5
clone_size: few
cdr3_nt: TGTGCCAGCAGCGTAGCGGGACAGGGTCGGGGAGAGACCCAGTACTTC
cdr3_aa: CASSVAGQGRGETQYF